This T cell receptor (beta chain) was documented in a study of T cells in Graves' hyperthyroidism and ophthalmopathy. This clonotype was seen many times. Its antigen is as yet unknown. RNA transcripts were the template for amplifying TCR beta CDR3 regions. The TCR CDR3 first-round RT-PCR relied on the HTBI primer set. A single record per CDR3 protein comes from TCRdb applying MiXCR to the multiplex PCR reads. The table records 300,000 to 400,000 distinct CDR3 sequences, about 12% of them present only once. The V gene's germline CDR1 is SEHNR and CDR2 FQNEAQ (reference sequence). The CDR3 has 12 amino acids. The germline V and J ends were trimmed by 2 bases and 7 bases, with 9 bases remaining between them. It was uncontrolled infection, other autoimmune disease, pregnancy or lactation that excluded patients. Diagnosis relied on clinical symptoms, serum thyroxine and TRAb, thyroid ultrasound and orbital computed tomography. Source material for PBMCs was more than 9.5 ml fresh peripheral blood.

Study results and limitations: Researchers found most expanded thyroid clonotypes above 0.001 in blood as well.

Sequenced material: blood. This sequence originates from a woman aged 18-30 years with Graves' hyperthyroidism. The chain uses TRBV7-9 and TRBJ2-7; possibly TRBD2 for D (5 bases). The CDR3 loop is CASSLREREQYF. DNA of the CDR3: TGTGCCAGCAGCTTACGGGAAAGGGAGCAGTACTTC.